What follows are 22 T cell receptor beta chains derived from one specimen sequenced in a study of blood T cells in healthy people across ages. The use of a sample-barcoded 5' primer and a J-beta primer mix characterized a second PCR of roughly 6 to 11 cycles. TCRdb re-derived calls from the 5' RACE reads in MiXCR, one entry per CDR3 protein. The data show around 1,000,000 distinct CDR3 sequences, with 35% to 40% seen just once and approximately 14% held by the top ten. The sequencing sample was made of blood. The receptors here all came from a man in his late teens or twenties in good health.

This chain uses TRBV20-1 with TRBJ1-5; 7 positions match TRBD1. The length of the CDR3 is 13 residues. Germline trimming cut 6 bases from V and 6 bases from J; bases unmatched to any gene: 8. Germline CDR1 reads DFQATT; CDR2 reads SNEGSKA (reference sequence). CDR3 nucleotides: TGCAGTGCATCGACAGGGAGTACTCAGCCCCAGCATTTT. Translating gives CSASTGSTQPQHF.

There are a few counts of this clonotype. J is TRBJ1-2 and V is TRBV12-3 or TRBV12-4; 7 bases agree with TRBD1. The trim removed 6 bases at V and 1 base at J, leaving 11 bases unmatched. The CDR3 loop spans 16 amino acids. The CDR3 protein is CASRPDRVILNYGYTF. In nucleotides, the CDR3 is TGTGCCAGCAGACCAGACAGGGTAATCCTTAACTATGGCTACACCTTC.

The chain uses TRBV29-1 and TRBJ1-1; TRBD1 might be the D (6 bases). Germline CDR1 reads SQVTM; CDR2 reads ANQGSEA. V was cut by 7 bases and J by 0 bases, with 18 bases left in between. The CDR3 runs to 15 residues. The CDR3: CSAHLGGYMNTEAFF. Here the CDR3 DNA reads TGCAGCGCCCACTTAGGGGGGTACATGAACACTGAAGCTTTCTTT.

The chain joins TRBV29-1 to TRBJ2-1, with 9 nucleotides matching TRBD1. V shed 1 base, J shed 7 bases, and the junction held 8 bases outside the gene matches. Germline-derived CDR1 and CDR2 are SQVTM and ANQGSEA. The CDR3 spans 15 residues. The DNA of the CDR3 is TGCAGCGTTGAAGTCGTCGGACAGGGGATTAATGAGCAGTTCTTC. It specifies CSVEVVGQGINEQFF.

With respect to this clonotype: Lacking the conserved final phenylalanine or tryptophan, this CDR3 likely reflects a read error. The rearrangement joins TRBV4-1 to TRBJ1-6, with TRBD1 matching over 7 bases. Germline assignment: CDR1 MGHRA and CDR2 YSYEKL. V lost 1 base, J lost 2 bases, and 5 bases stayed unmatched. The CDR3 is 17 residues long. The CDR3 reads CASSQGQGGAYNSPLHV. As DNA, the CDR3 is TGCGCCAGCAGCCAAGGACAGGGAGGTGCCTATAATTCACCCCTCCACGTT.

The chain combines TRBV11-2 with TRBJ1-1, with 7 positions matching TRBD1. This CDR3 comprises 16 residues. The V segment lost 0 bases and the J segment 1 base; nucleotides outside the gene matches: 5. Germline-derived CDR1 and CDR2 are SGHAT and FQNNGV. CDR3 amino acids: CASSLEPTGWNTEAFF. The CDR3 nucleotides read TGTGCCAGCAGCTTAGAACCGACAGGGTGGAACACTGAAGCTTTCTTT.

The chain uses TRBV6-1 and TRBJ2-7, with D perhaps matching TRBD2 (6 bases). The CDR3 is 15 residues long. The V gene's germline CDR1 is MNHNS and CDR2 SASEGT. The V end was cut by 4 bases, the J end by 2 bases, with 15 bases between. The CDR3: CASSGGGRLAYEQYF. The CDR3 nucleotides are TGTGCCAGCAGTGGAGGTGGGAGACTAGCCTACGAGCAGTACTTC.

The chain couples TRBV2 to TRBJ1-5, with 7 bases aligning to TRBD1. Germline assignment: CDR1 SNHLY and CDR2 FYNNEI. CDR3 length: 16 amino acids. The junction had 7 bases not matched to a gene; V was cut back by 1 base and J by 4 bases. The CDR3 here is CASSEGVTGINQPQHF. The CDR3 bases are TGTGCCAGCAGTGAAGGTGTGACAGGGATAAATCAGCCCCAGCATTTT.

The V call is TRBV20-1, the J call TRBJ2-5, with D perhaps TRBD2 (6 bases). The J call is doubtful: the DNA matches TRBJ2-7 better. Germline CDR1 is DFQATT and CDR2 is SNEGSKA (reference sequence). The CDR3 sequence is 12 residues long. The CDR3 here is CSATCPGVEQYF. The CDR3 DNA follows: TGCAGTGCTACCTGTCCGGGGGTCGAGCAGTACTTC.

This chain connects TRBV29-1 to TRBJ2-3; 7 bases fit TRBD1. The germline gives CDR1 SQVTM, CDR2 ANQGSEA. There are 15 residues in the CDR3. V gave up 2 bases and J gave up 6 bases; unmatched junction bases: 11. CDR3 residues: CSVEKCDGQADTQYF. As DNA, the CDR3 is TGCAGCGTTGAAAAATGTGATGGACAGGCGGATACGCAGTATTTT.

In its sample, this clonotype was seen many times. The chain has TRBV7-2 and TRBJ1-2; D gene unclear. The CDR3 totals 14 residues. V dropped 5 bases and J dropped 0 bases, with 10 bases sitting between them. The germline gives CDR1 SGHTA, CDR2 FQGNSA. CDR3 protein: CASSDSLANYGYTF. The CDR3 bases are TGTGCCAGCAGCGACTCTTTAGCTAACTATGGCTACACCTTC.

Points on this clonotype: Its ends do not fully match the called genes, so a read error is possible. The rearrangement uses TRBV7-2 and TRBJ2-3, with 11 positions matching TRBD2. The germline V gene has CDR1 SGHTA and CDR2 FQGNSA. This CDR3 is 15 amino acids long. CDR3 residues: CACSLAGGGTDTQYF. The CDR3 DNA follows: TGTGCCTGCAGCCTAGCGGGGGGCGGAACAGATACGCAGTATTTT.

The chain links TRBV4-1 to TRBJ1-1, with D hard to call. CDR1 is MGHRA and CDR2 is YSYEKL in the germline V gene. CDR3 size: 16 residues. Trimming removed 4 bases from V and 1 base from J, with 16 bases in between. The CDR3 reads CASSRNDWKPNTEAFF. CDR3 bases: TGCGCCAGCAGCCGGAACGATTGGAAACCGAACACTGAAGCTTTCTTT.

In its sample, this clonotype was seen many times. The chain joins TRBV7-9 to TRBJ1-1, with D possibly matching TRBD1 (5 bases). CDR3 length equals 15 residues. Trimming shortened V by 5 bases and J by 3 bases, and 16 bases separated the two germline ends. The germline gives CDR1 SEHNR, CDR2 FQNEAQ (reference sequence). The CDR3 region has the DNA TGTGCCAGCAGCCCGCATGGGGCGCCGGACACTGAAGCTTTCTTT. It is translated as CASSPHGAPDTEAFF.

The chain links TRBV6-2 or TRBV6-3 to TRBJ2-1; D is possibly TRBD1 (6 bases). The CDR3 extends over 16 amino acids. The V gene's germline CDR1 is MNHEY and CDR2 SVGEGT. The V gene lost 4 bases and the J gene lost 5 bases, with 18 bases spanning the gap. This CDR3 reads CASSFQGSLLNNEQFF. The DNA for the CDR3 is TGTGCCAGCAGTTTCCAGGGGTCCCTCCTTAACAATGAGCAGTTCTTC.

V is TRBV5-1 and J is TRBJ1-2; 7 bases agree with TRBD1. CDR1 is SGHRS and CDR2 is YFSETQ in the germline V gene. The length of the CDR3 is 17 residues. The junction had 15 bases not matched to a gene; V was cut back by 2 bases and J by 5 bases. The CDR3, as DNA: TGCGCCAGCAGCTTTGGACAGGCCGGACTCTCCCCTTATGGCTACACCTTC. This codes for CASSFGQAGLSPYGYTF.

The DNA for the CDR3 is TGCAGCGCTGGGAGCTACTGCAATGAGCAGTTCTTC. Translated, it gives CSAGSYCNEQFF. The gene calls are TRBV29-1 and TRBJ2-1, with D possibly being TRBD2 (5 bases). V lost 7 bases, J lost 6 bases, and 13 bases lay in between. Germline-derived CDR1 and CDR2 are SQVTM and ANQGSEA. This CDR3 has 12 residues.

In DNA form, the CDR3 reads TGTGCCGCCTCCGGGGCTGGGGTGAGTGAGCAGTTCTTC. It translates to CAASGAGVSEQFF. The rearrangement uses TRBV24-1 and TRBJ2-1, with D perhaps given as TRBD1 or TRBD2 (5 bases each). CDR1 and CDR2 (germline): KGHDR, SFDVKD. The CDR3 sequence is 13 residues long. The ends were cut back, 12 bases at V and 9 bases at J, with 20 bases in the middle.

The sample holds a few counts of this clonotype. The genes are TRBV20-1 and TRBJ2-6, with TRBD1 as a possible D gene (5 bases). CDR3 length equals 17 residues. Deletions cut 4 bases from V and 4 bases from J, with 20 bases between. Germline V gene sequence: CDR1 DFQATT, CDR2 SNEGSKA (reference sequence). CDR3 in amino acids: CSAKTTASWSGANVLTF. The DNA for the CDR3 is TGCAGTGCTAAAACGACAGCCAGTTGGTCGGGGGCCAACGTCCTGACTTTC.

The chain uses TRBV7-8 and TRBJ2-7; 7 nucleotides agree with TRBD1. CDR1 and CDR2 (germline): SGHVS, FQNEAQ. This CDR3 is 15 amino acids long. V was clipped by 6 bases and J by 1 base; unmatched bases: 9. The CDR3 DNA reads TGTGCCAGCAGACCTGACAGGGAATTATCCTACGAGCAGTACTTC. Amino acid sequence: CASRPDRELSYEQYF.

Points on this clonotype: One end of the junction is discordant with germline, which a read error may explain. The chain joins TRBV7-9 to TRBJ1-1; TRBD1 might be the D (6 bases). Per the germline V gene, CDR1 is SEHNR and CDR2 is FQNEAQ (reference sequence). The CDR3 length is 16 residues. DNA for the CDR3: TGTGCCAGCAGCGGGTACAGGGAGATCTTGAACACCGAAGCTTTCTTT. Amino acids: CASSGYREILNTEAFF.

The chain has TRBV4-3 and TRBJ1-2, with D possibly being TRBD1 (6 bases). Germline V lookup: CDR1 LGHNA, CDR2 YSLEER. Trimming pared 1 base from V and 3 bases from J, leaving 24 bases between. This CDR3 comprises 19 residues. The CDR3 loop reads CASSQVGPPGSRGYYGYTF. The CDR3 DNA reads TGCGCCAGCAGCCAAGTAGGGCCCCCAGGGTCCAGGGGATACTATGGCTACACCTTC.